The 21 T cell receptor beta chains given below trace back to one sample, sequenced in a study of PD-1 blockade in classical Hodgkin lymphoma. Some clones are missing from TCRdb's copy, which holds only in-frame ones; the method was immunoSEQ multiplex PCR. Of around 50,000 clones in the sample, around four fifths were seen once. Sample time point: cycle 4 day 1 (C4D1), after 6 weeks of nivolumab. All the patients suffered relapse after autologous stem cell transplantation, and brentuximab vedotin exposure differed. This specimen was peripheral blood mononuclear cells (PBMCs), taken before the fourth cycle of nivolumab. The source of these receptors is a human donor with classical Hodgkin lymphoma.

This sequence joins TRBV19 and TRBJ2-2, with D possibly being TRBD1 (6 bases). The V gene lost 3 bases and the J gene lost 5 bases, with 7 bases spanning the gap. The CDR3 spans 13 residues. Germline V gene lookup returns CDR1 LNHDA and CDR2 SQIVND (reference sequence). The CDR3 reads CASSMQGTGELFF. CDR3 nucleotide sequence: TGTGCCAGTAGTATGCAGGGGACCGGGGAGCTGTTTTTT.

The chain uses TRBV2 and TRBJ2-6, with 7 bases identical to TRBD1. The ends lost 5 bases at V and 0 bases at J; junction bases unmatched: 7. The CDR3 contains 17 residues. CDR1 is SNHLY and CDR2 is FYNNEI in the germline V gene. The CDR3 DNA is TGTGCCAGCAGTAGGGGACAGTTCGCCTCTGGGGCCAACGTCCTGACTTTC. This translates into CASSRGQFASGANVLTF.

Concerning this clone itself: Other DNA sequences in the same sample also yield this CDR3. This sequence joins TRBV6-5 and TRBJ2-7; D call uncertain. The germline CDR1 and CDR2 sequences are MNHEY and SVGAGI. V dropped 0 bases and J dropped 4 bases, with 4 bases sitting between them. The CDR3 loop spans 12 amino acids. The CDR3 DNA is TGTGCCAGCAGTTACTCCCCATACGAGCAGTACTTC. Amino acid sequence: CASSYSPYEQYF.

The rearrangement uses TRBV10-3 and TRBJ2-7; D ambiguous. CDR3 length: 12 amino acids. Trimming stripped 2 bases from V and 5 bases from J, with 7 bases between. Looked up from germline, CDR1 is ENHRY and CDR2 is SYGVKD. The DNA of the CDR3 is TGTGCCATCAGTGAGGGGCCCAACGAGCAGTACTTC. Amino acid sequence: CAISEGPNEQYF.

This clone occurred a few times. The genes are TRBV7-3 and TRBJ2-5; 7 nucleotides match TRBD1. From germline, CDR1 is SGHTA and CDR2 FQGTGA. The junction had 2 bases not matched to a gene; V was cut back by 1 base and J by 3 bases. CDR3 length: 14 residues. The CDR3 reads CASSLIGTEETQYF. In nucleotides, the CDR3 is TGTGCCAGCAGCTTAATCGGGACAGAAGAGACCCAGTACTTC.

The chain joins TRBV30 to TRBJ2-1, with 12 bases fitting TRBD2. Germline CDR1 reads GTSNPN; CDR2 reads SVGIG (reference sequence). Unmatched junction bases numbered 11, after V lost 1 base and J lost 4 bases. This CDR3 has 18 amino acids. This chain's CDR3 is CAWSGRRLAGAKYNEQFF. The CDR3 bases are TGTGCCTGGAGTGGCAGAAGACTAGCGGGAGCTAAGTACAATGAGCAGTTCTTC.

The chain employs TRBV27 and TRBJ2-7; TRBD2 is a possible D gene (5 bases). The CDR3 sequence is 14 residues long. V shed 8 bases and J shed 4 bases, with 18 bases lying between them. Germline CDR1 is MNHEY and CDR2 is SMNVEV (reference sequence). Here the CDR3 DNA reads TGTGCCAGCTTACGGGAAGGGAAGATTTACGAGCAGTACTTC. Translated: CASLREGKIYEQYF.

J is TRBJ1-1 and V is TRBV5-3; D is unresolved. TRBV5-3 is recorded as an ORF, its role being uncertain. The V gene lost 5 bases and the J gene lost 8 bases, with 13 bases spanning the gap. CDR3 length: 12 amino acids. This CDR3 reads CARRLIWGEAFF. DNA of the CDR3: TGTGCCAGAAGACTCATATGGGGAGAAGCTTTCTTT.

The rearrangement links TRBV5-1 to TRBJ2-1; D not certain. The germline V gene encodes CDR1 SGHRS and CDR2 YFSETQ. The germline V and J ends were trimmed by 2 bases and 0 bases, with 9 bases remaining between them. The CDR3 spans 15 residues. The CDR3 bases are TGCGCCAGCAGCTTCGGGCGAAGCTCCTACAATGAGCAGTTCTTC. It encodes CASSFGRSSYNEQFF.

The CDR3 sequence is CASNLGGTGNQPQHF. The CDR3 coding sequence is TGTGCCAGCAATTTGGGGGGAACTGGCAATCAGCCCCAGCATTTT. This chain links TRBV6-1 with TRBJ1-5, with D perhaps TRBD1 (5 bases). The CDR3 sequence is 15 residues long. V was shortened by 7 bases and J by 2 bases, with 15 bases between the two germline ends. Germline CDR1 reads MNHNS; CDR2 reads SASEGT.

This sequence joins TRBV28 and TRBJ1-5; 9 nucleotides line up with TRBD1. The CDR3 spans 19 residues. Germline CDR1 is MDHEN and CDR2 is SYDVKM. V lost 3 bases, J lost 4 bases, and 16 bases stayed unmatched. The CDR3 loop is CASSFIAYLNRGPNQPQHF. DNA for the CDR3: TGTGCCAGCAGTTTTATAGCGTATCTGAACAGGGGGCCTAATCAGCCCCAGCATTTT. Together with reference TRBV28 and TRBJ1-5, the CDR3 gives the full variable domain: DVKVTQSSRYLVKRTGEKVFLECVQDMDHENMFWYRQDPGLGLRLIYFSYDVKMKEKGDIPEGYSVSREKKERFSLILESASTNQTSMYLCASSFIAYLNRGPNQPQHFGDGTRLSIL.

The chain couples TRBV5-5 to TRBJ2-1, with TRBD1 matching 8 bases. CDR1 is SGHKS, CDR2 YYEKEE, per germline (reference sequence). The CDR3 spans 13 residues. With 2 bases clipped from V and 6 bases from J, the junction kept 1 base outside the gene matches. Here the CDR3 DNA reads TGTGCCAGCAGCTTCGGACAGGGCAATGAGCAGTTCTTC. This gives the protein CASSFGQGNEQFF.

The table lists this clone with a count of one. The V gene is TRBV23-1, the J gene TRBJ1-2, with TRBD1 matching over 9 bases. TRBV23-1 is an open reading frame, and its role is uncertain. CDR3 size: 16 residues. Unmatched junction bases numbered 9, after V lost 3 bases and J lost 4 bases. Here the CDR3 reads CASSHHGTGLSYGYTF. The CDR3 DNA is TGCGCCAGCAGTCACCACGGGACAGGGTTATCCTATGGCTACACCTTC.

The V gene is TRBV9, the J gene TRBJ2-7; 7 bases map to TRBD2. Unmatched junction bases numbered 8, after V lost 0 bases and J lost 2 bases. CDR1 SGDLS and CDR2 YYNGEE come from the germline V gene. This CDR3 region has 16 residues. CDR3 sequence (DNA): TGTGCCAGCAGCGTAGGAGTGGGAGGGCCCGCCTACGAGCAGTACTTC. Protein sequence: CASSVGVGGPAYEQYF. The full variable domain, with the rest looked up from reference TRBV9 and TRBJ2-7, is DSGVTQTPKHLITATGQRVTLRCSPRSGDLSVYWYQQSLDQGLQFLIQYYNGEERAKGNILERFSAQQFPDLHSELNLSSLELGDSALYFCASSVGVGGPAYEQYFGPGTRLTVT.

J is TRBJ2-7 and V is TRBV19, with 9 bases fitting TRBD1. The CDR3 is 15 amino acids. CDR1 is LNHDA, CDR2 SQIVND, per germline (reference sequence). The V segment lost 7 bases and the J segment 5 bases; nucleotides outside the gene matches: 12. CDR3 region: CASKRQGGFLDEQYF. The DNA of the CDR3 is TGTGCCAGTAAGAGACAGGGGGGATTTCTGGACGAGCAGTACTTC.

The rearrangement links TRBV5-1 to TRBJ2-3; TRBD2 is a possible D gene (6 bases). The V gene lost 0 bases and the J gene lost 6 bases, with 17 bases spanning the gap. The length of the CDR3 is 16 residues. Germline assignment: CDR1 SGHRS and CDR2 YFSETQ. The CDR3 DNA reads as TGCGCCAGCAGCTTGGGGCTCGGGAGAGGTCCGGATACGCAGTATTTT. This sequence encodes CASSLGLGRGPDTQYF.

The V call is TRBV28, the J call TRBJ1-2, with unresolved D. Germline assignment: CDR1 MDHEN and CDR2 SYDVKM. The CDR3 sequence is 13 residues long. Trimming stripped 6 bases from V and 1 base from J, with 9 bases between. Written as DNA, the CDR3 is TGTGCCAGCAGCTCCCTTATTAACTATGGCTACACCTTC. Translation gives CASSSLINYGYTF.

The chain is built from TRBV4-1 and TRBJ1-4; a weak D match, TRBD1 (5 bases). Germline CDR1 and CDR2: MGHRA and YSYEKL. V was clipped by 0 bases and J by 7 bases, with 15 bases between them. The CDR3 sequence is 16 residues long. CDR3 in DNA: TGCGCCAGCAGCCAAGAACCGGGACGGGGCGGTGAAAAACTGTTTTTT. This codes for CASSQEPGRGGEKLFF.

This clone came up once. J is TRBJ2-5 and V is TRBV5-1; the D gene could be TRBD1 or TRBD2 (5 bases each). V was pared by 3 bases and J by 4 bases, with 16 bases between. Germline loops: CDR1 SGHRS, CDR2 YFSETQ. There are 15 residues in the CDR3. CDR3 sequence reads: CASSSGTDIRETQYF. CDR3 coding DNA: TGCGCCAGCAGCTCCGGGACCGACATCAGAGAGACCCAGTACTTC.

This clone has a single count. The chain links TRBV5-1 to TRBJ1-1; D ambiguous. Trimming left V 4 bases short and J 4 bases short, with 20 bases between. Germline V lookup: CDR1 SGHRS, CDR2 YFSETQ. This CDR3 contains 16 residues. CDR3: CASSAGRGGLGTEAFF. CDR3 coding DNA: TGCGCCAGCAGCGCCGGCCGGGGAGGACTGGGCACTGAAGCTTTCTTT.

The V call is TRBV7-2, the J call TRBJ2-2; D possibly corresponds to TRBD1 (6 bases). Trimming shortened V by 1 base and J by 1 base, and 13 bases separated the two germline ends. Germline CDR1 and CDR2: SGHTA and FQGNSA. The CDR3 sequence is 17 residues long. The CDR3 nucleotides are TGTGCCAGCAGCTTAGTCAGGGGATGGAAGAACACCGGGGAGCTGTTTTTT. It is translated as CASSLVRGWKNTGELFF.